The following is a TCR beta chain sequence with its context. Its antigen remains unidentified. The sample originates from a study of blood T cells in healthy people across ages. Study findings and constraints: Older individuals had lower TCR beta diversity per million T cells (the decline was roughly linear).

A sample-barcoded 5' primer and a J-beta primer mix were used in a second PCR of about 7 to 12 cycles. TCRdb ran MiXCR on the 5' RACE reads and lists one entry per CDR3 protein. The repertoire includes roughly 1,300,000 distinct CDR3 sequences, around 59% of them detected once, and 5% to 7% sits in the top ten. For every donor, a draw yielded 7.5 to 10 milliliters of peripheral blood. The CDR3 totals 16 residues. Trimming removed 3 bases from V and 0 bases from J, with 12 bases in between. Germline-derived CDR1 and CDR2 are SEHNR and FQNEAQ (reference sequence). The chain links TRBV7-9 to TRBJ2-4; a possible D gene is TRBD2 (5 bases). The source material was blood. This TCR was sampled from a man between 18 and 35 years old in good health. For the CDR3, the DNA is TGTGCCAGCAGCTTCCCGGGAAATCTAGCCAAAAACATTCAGTACTTC. It is translated as CASSFPGNLAKNIQYF. The full variable domain, in which reference TRBV7-9 and TRBJ2-4 provide the parts outside the CDR3, is DTGVSQNPRHKITKRGQNVTFRCDPISEHNRLYWYRQTLGQGPEFLTYFQNEAQLEKSRLLSDRFSAERPKGSFSTLEIQRTEQGDSAMYLCASSFPGNLAKNIQYFGAGTRLSVL.